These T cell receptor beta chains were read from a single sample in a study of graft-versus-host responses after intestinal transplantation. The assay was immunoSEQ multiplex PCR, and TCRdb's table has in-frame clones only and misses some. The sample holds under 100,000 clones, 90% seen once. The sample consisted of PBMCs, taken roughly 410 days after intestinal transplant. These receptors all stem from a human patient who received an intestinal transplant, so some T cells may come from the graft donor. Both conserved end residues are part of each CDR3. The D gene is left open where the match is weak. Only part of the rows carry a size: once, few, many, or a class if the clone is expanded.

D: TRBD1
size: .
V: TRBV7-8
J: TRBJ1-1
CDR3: CASSFGTGDTEAFF
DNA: TGTGCCAGCAGCTTTGGGACAGGGGACACTGAAGCTTTCTTT

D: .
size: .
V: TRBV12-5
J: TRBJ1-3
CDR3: CASGFQGPSGNTIYF
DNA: TGTGCTAGTGGTTTTCAGGGTCCGTCTGGAAACACCATATATTTT

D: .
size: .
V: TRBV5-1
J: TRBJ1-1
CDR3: CASSLAAVMNTEAFF
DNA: TGCGCCAGCAGCTTGGCCGCGGTCATGAACACTGAAGCTTTCTTT

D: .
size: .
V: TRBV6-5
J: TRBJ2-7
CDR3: CASSRSSYEQYF
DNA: TGTGCCAGCAGCCGCAGCTCCTACGAGCAGTACTTC

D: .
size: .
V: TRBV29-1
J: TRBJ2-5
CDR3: CSVEGFFGQVQETQYF
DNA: TGCAGCGTTGAAGGTTTTTTCGGGCAGGTCCAAGAGACCCAGTACTTC

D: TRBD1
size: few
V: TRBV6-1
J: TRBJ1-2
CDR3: CASSEAMTGPGGYTF
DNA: TGTGCCAGCAGTGAAGCGATGACAGGGCCGGGTGGCTACACCTTC

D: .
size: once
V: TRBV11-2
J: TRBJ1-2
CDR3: CASHITVGDGYGYTF
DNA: TGTGCCAGCCATATTACGGTAGGGGACGGCTATGGCTACACCTTC

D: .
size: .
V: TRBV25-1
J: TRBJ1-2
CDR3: CASSDRTASYTF
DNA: TGTGCCAGCAGTGACAGGACGGCGAGCTACACCTTC

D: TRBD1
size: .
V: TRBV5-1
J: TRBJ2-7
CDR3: CASSPPGGGIYEQYF
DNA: TGCGCCAGCAGCCCGCCAGGGGGCGGAATTTACGAGCAGTACTTC

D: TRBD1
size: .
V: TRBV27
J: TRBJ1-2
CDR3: CASSESWEGASPNYGYTF
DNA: TGTGCCAGCAGTGAGTCGTGGGAGGGGGCTAGTCCTAACTATGGCTACACCTTC

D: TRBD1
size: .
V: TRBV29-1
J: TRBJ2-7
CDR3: CSVGQGGDYEQYF
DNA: TGCAGCGTTGGACAGGGGGGGGACTACGAGCAGTACTTC

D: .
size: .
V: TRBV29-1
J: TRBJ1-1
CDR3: CSARWQLNTEAFF
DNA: TGCAGCGCCCGCTGGCAGCTGAACACTGAAGCTTTCTTT

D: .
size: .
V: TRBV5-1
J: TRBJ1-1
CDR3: CASSLVGLGTEAFF
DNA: TGCGCCAGCAGCTTGGTGGGATTAGGTACTGAAGCTTTCTTT

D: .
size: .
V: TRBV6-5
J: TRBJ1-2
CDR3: CASRTGIVGLETF
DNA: TGTGCCAGCAGGACAGGTATTGTCGGTCTGGAAACCTTC

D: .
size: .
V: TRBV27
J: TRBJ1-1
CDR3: CASSPRQRYFSEAFF
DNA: TGTGCCAGCAGTCCCCGACAGAGATACTTTTCGGAAGCTTTCTTT

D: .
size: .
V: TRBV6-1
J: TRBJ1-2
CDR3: CASSGDRWGYGYTF
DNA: TGTGCCAGCAGTGGGGATCGTTGGGGCTATGGCTACACCTTC

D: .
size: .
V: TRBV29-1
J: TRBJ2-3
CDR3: CSVEVGAAGDTQYF
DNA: TGCAGCGTTGAGGTAGGGGCCGCTGGAGATACGCAGTATTTT

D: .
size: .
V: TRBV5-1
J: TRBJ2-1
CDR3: CASSRAGPQVNEQFF
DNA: TGCGCCAGCAGCAGGGCGGGCCCACAGGTGAATGAGCAGTTCTTC

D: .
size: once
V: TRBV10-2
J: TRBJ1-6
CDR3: CAVRDPQTYNSPLHF
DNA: TGCGCCGTCCGGGACCCCCAGACCTATAATTCACCCCTCCACTTT

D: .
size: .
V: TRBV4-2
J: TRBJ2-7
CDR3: CASSQDPIRAPSYEQYF
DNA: TGTGCCAGCAGCCAAGACCCCATTCGGGCCCCCTCCTACGAGCAGTACTTC

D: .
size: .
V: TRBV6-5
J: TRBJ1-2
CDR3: CASSPGQNYGYTF
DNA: TGTGCCAGCAGTCCCGGACAGAACTATGGCTACACCTTC

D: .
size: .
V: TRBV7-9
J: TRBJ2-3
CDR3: CASSLQLRGTDTQYF
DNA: TGTGCCAGCAGCTTACAGCTTCGCGGCACAGATACGCAGTATTTT

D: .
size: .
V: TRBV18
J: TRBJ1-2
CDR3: CASSPPGEPNYGYTF
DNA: TGTGCCAGCTCACCCCCCGGGGAACCAAACTATGGCTACACCTTC

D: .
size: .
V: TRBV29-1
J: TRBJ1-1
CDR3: CSVEVVGGGGVNTEAFF
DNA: TGCAGCGTTGAAGTGGTTGGTGGCGGGGGCGTGAACACTGAAGCTTTCTTT

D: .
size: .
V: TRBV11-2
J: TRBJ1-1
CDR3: CASSHPNTEAFF
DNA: TGTGCCAGCAGCCACCCCAACACTGAAGCTTTCTTT

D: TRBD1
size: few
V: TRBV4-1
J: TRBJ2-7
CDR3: CASSQGDRSEQYF
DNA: TGCGCCAGCAGCCAAGGGGACAGGTCCGAGCAGTACTTC

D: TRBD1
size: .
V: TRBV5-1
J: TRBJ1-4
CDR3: CASSPGQADEKLFF
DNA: TGCGCCAGCAGCCCGGGACAGGCTGATGAAAAACTGTTTTTT

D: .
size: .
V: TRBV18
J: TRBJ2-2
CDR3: CASSRPGHQNTGELFF
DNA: TGTGCCAGCTCGCGACCGGGACACCAGAACACCGGGGAGCTGTTTTTT

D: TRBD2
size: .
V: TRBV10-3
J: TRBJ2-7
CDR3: CAISGTSGGSYEQYF
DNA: TGTGCCATCAGTGGGACCTCGGGGGGGTCCTACGAGCAGTACTTC

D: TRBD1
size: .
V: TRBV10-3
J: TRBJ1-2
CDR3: CAISQTGGDYGYTF
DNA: TGTGCCATCAGCCAGACAGGGGGGGATTATGGCTACACCTTC

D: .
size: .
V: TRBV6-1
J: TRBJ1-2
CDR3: CASRPGGNYGYTF
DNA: TGTGCCAGCAGGCCCGGGGGAAACTATGGCTACACCTTC

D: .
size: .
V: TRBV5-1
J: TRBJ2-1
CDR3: CASSLGSEQFF
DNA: TGCGCCAGCAGCTTGGGGAGTGAGCAGTTCTTC

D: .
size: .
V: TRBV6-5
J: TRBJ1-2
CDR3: CASSYLSNYGYTF
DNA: TGTGCCAGCAGTTATTTGAGTAACTATGGCTACACCTTC

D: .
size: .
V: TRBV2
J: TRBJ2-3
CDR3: CASGADTQYF
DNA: TGTGCCAGCGGGGCAGATACGCAGTATTTT

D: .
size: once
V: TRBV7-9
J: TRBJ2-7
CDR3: CASSSRQAGSYEQYF
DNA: TGTGCCAGCAGCTCCCGACAGGCCGGATCCTACGAGCAGTACTTC

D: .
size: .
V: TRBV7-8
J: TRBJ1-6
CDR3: CASSLGGGSPLHF
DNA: TGTGCCAGCAGCTTAGGGGGGGGTTCACCCCTCCACTTT

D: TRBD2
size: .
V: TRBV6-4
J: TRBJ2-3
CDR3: CAGSVSGGAADTQYF
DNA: TGTGCCGGCAGTGTTAGCGGGGGGGCCGCAGATACGCAGTATTTT

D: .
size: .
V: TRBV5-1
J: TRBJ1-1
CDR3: CASSLATTGSAEAFF
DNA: TGCGCCAGCAGCTTGGCCACCACAGGGTCGGCTGAAGCTTTCTTT

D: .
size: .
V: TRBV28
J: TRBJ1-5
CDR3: CASSFPWSIPYQPQHF
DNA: TGTGCCAGCAGTTTCCCTTGGAGCATCCCCTATCAGCCCCAGCATTTT

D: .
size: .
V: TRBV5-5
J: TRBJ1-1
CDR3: CASSLGPSAEAFF
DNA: TGTGCCAGCAGCTTGGGCCCCTCGGCTGAAGCTTTCTTT

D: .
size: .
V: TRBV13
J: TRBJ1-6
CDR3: CASSLGGPNPQSPLHF
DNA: TGTGCCAGCAGCTTAGGGGGCCCCAACCCCCAATCACCCCTCCACTTT

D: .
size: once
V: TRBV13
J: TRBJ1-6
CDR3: CASSPDSTSSPLHF
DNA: TGTGCCAGCAGCCCCGACAGTACTTCTTCACCCCTCCACTTT

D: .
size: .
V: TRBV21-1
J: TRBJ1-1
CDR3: CASSKTSGNTEAFF
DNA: TGTGCCAGCAGCAAAACCTCAGGGAACACTGAAGCTTTCTTT

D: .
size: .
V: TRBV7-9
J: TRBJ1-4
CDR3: CASSLLVDNEKLFF
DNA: TGTGCCAGCAGCTTATTGGTAGATAATGAAAAACTGTTTTTT

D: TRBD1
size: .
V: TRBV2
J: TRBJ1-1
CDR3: CASSEGWQGVLNTEAFF
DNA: TGTGCCAGCAGTGAAGGCTGGCAGGGGGTATTGAACACTGAAGCTTTCTTT

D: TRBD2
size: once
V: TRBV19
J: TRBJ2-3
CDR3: CASSTSSGTLWGDTQYF
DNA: TGTGCCAGTAGTACCTCCAGCGGGACCCTCTGGGGAGATACGCAGTATTTT

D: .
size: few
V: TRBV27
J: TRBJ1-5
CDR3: CASSRTGGNQPQHF
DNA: TGTGCCAGCAGTAGGACCGGGGGCAATCAGCCCCAGCATTTT

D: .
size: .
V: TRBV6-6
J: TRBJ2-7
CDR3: CASSSPAGPSYEQYF
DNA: TGTGCCAGCAGTTCCCCGGCAGGCCCCTCCTACGAGCAGTACTTC

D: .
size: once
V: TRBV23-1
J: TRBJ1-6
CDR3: CASSQPILEASNNSPLHF
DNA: TGCGCCAGCAGTCAACCTATCCTTGAAGCTTCCAATAATTCACCCCTCCACTTT

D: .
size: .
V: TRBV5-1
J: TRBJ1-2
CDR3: CASSPNTGINYGYTF
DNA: TGCGCCAGCAGCCCAAATACAGGGATTAACTATGGCTACACCTTC

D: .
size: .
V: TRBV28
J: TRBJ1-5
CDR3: CASILTPYRGGEPQHF
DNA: TGTGCCAGCATCCTCACCCCGTATCGGGGCGGGGAGCCCCAGCATTTT

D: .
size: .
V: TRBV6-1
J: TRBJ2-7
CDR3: CASSEGHRSEQYF
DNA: TGTGCCAGCAGTGAAGGGCACCGTTCCGAGCAGTACTTC